A selection of T cell receptor beta chains follows, all from one sample in a study of OX40 agonist ivuxolimab in advanced cancers. Only in-frame clones appear in the TCRdb table, and some are missing; sequencing was by immunoSEQ multiplex PCR. The profile shows about 38,000 clones, 60% to 85% of them singletons. The specimen was CD4+ or CD8+ T cells sorted from blood, collected in a trial of the OX40 agonist ivuxolimab. The receptors come from an adult with an advanced solid tumor such as melanoma, head and neck, liver or kidney cancer. Each CDR3 is given with its conserved first and last residue. The D gene is left open where the match is weak. The size entry is marked missing in some rows and otherwise reads once, few, many or a size class.

d_gene,v_gene,j_gene,abundance,CDR3nt,CDR3aa
TRBD1,TRBV6-1,TRBJ2-5,once,TGTGCCAGCAGTTTGACAGGGTCCGGAGAGACCCAGTACTTC,CASSLTGSGETQYF
NA,TRBV2,TRBJ2-5,NA,TGTGCCAGCAGACACAGGGTTGCGGAGACCCAGTACTTC,CASRHRVAETQYF
TRBD1,TRBV10-2,TRBJ2-7,NA,TGCGCCAGCAGCTTGACAGGGGACTACGAGCAGTACTTC,CASSLTGDYEQYF
NA,TRBV7-2,TRBJ2-2,NA,TGTGCCAGCAGCTCAATCACCGGGGAGCTGTTTTTT,CASSSITGELFF
NA,TRBV18,TRBJ2-3,NA,TGTGCCAGCTCACCGAGAACAGATACGCAGTATTTT,CASSPRTDTQYF
TRBD1,TRBV9,TRBJ1-1,NA,TGTGCCAGCAGCGCGGGGGACAGGGCGGACACTGAAGCTTTCTTT,CASSAGDRADTEAFF
TRBD1,TRBV28,TRBJ1-2,NA,TGTGCCAGCAGTTTCTTGACAGGGGGCAAGGGGGACTATGGCTACACCTTC,CASSFLTGGKGDYGYTF
NA,TRBV10-3,TRBJ2-7,NA,TGTGCCATCACCCCCGGGACATCCTACGAGCAGTACTTC,CAITPGTSYEQYF
NA,TRBV7-2,TRBJ2-3,NA,TGTGCCAGCAGCTTCCAGGGACGGGGGAACACAGATACGCAGTATTTT,CASSFQGRGNTDTQYF
TRBD2,TRBV4-1,TRBJ2-7,NA,TGCGCCAGCAGACTTACTAGCGGGAGGGCCTACGAGCAGTACTTC,CASRLTSGRAYEQYF
NA,TRBV18,TRBJ2-7,NA,TGTGCCAGCTCGGGGGCGGTCGGCGAGCAGTACTTC,CASSGAVGEQYF
NA,TRBV29-1,TRBJ1-2,NA,TGCAGCGCCGATGGCTACACCTTC,CSADGYTF
NA,TRBV10-1,TRBJ2-1,NA,TGCGCCAGCAGTGAGTCCCAAGGGGCGCCCTACAATGAGCAGTTCTTC,CASSESQGAPYNEQFF
NA,TRBV20-1,TRBJ1-3,NA,TGCAAGACAGTTGGAAACACCATATATTTT,CKTVGNTIYF
NA,TRBV6-5,TRBJ2-7,NA,TGTGCCAGCAGTCCCGGACTGGCCATAGAGCAGTACTTC,CASSPGLAIEQYF
TRBD1,TRBV28,TRBJ2-5,NA,TGTGCCAGCAGTTTATTAGGGCGGACAGGGGGGCAAGAGACCCAGTACTTC,CASSLLGRTGGQETQYF
NA,TRBV18,TRBJ1-6,NA,TGTGCCAGCTCACTTACAGCCAGCTCCTATAATTCACCCCTCCACTTT,CASSLTASSYNSPLHF
TRBD1,TRBV19,TRBJ1-5,NA,TGTGCCAGCCTAAGCAACGGACAGGGTAGATATCAGCCCCAGCATTTT,CASLSNGQGRYQPQHF
TRBD2,TRBV5-1,TRBJ2-7,NA,TGCGCCAGCAGCTTGGGGGAGGGCGAGCAGTACTTC,CASSLGEGEQYF
NA,TRBV27,TRBJ1-6,NA,TGTGCCAGCAGTCTGGACAGTAATTCACCCCTCCACTTT,CASSLDSNSPLHF
NA,TRBV15,TRBJ1-1,few,TGTGCCACGAACAATCAGGCGAACACTGAAGCTTTCTTT,CATNNQANTEAFF
NA,TRBV5-1,TRBJ2-5,NA,TGCGCCAGCAGCCTCTCCCGGTCACAAGAGACCCAGTACTTC,CASSLSRSQETQYF
NA,TRBV5-1,TRBJ2-3,NA,TGCGCCAGCAGCTTGGAAACAGATACGCAGTATTTT,CASSLETDTQYF
TRBD2,TRBV11-2,TRBJ2-5,NA,TGTGCCAGCAGCTCCGGCCGACTAGCGGCGCAAGAGACCCAGTACTTC,CASSSGRLAAQETQYF
NA,TRBV18,TRBJ1-5,NA,TGTGCCAGCTCACCACAAGGGTCTGGTCAGCCCCAGCATTTT,CASSPQGSGQPQHF
NA,TRBV30,TRBJ2-7,NA,TGTGCCTTGGGCTATATCTACGAGCAGTACTTC,CALGYIYEQYF
NA,TRBV7-2,TRBJ2-7,NA,TGTGCCAGCAGCTTAGATCCTAGCGCCTACGAGCAGTACTTC,CASSLDPSAYEQYF
NA,TRBV5-1,TRBJ2-5,NA,TGCGCCAGCAGCTTCCGGGGACCGCAGTACTTC,CASSFRGPQYF
TRBD1,TRBV7-2,TRBJ1-5,NA,TGTGCCAGCAGCTTAAGGGACAGGAGGCAGCCCCAGCATTTT,CASSLRDRRQPQHF